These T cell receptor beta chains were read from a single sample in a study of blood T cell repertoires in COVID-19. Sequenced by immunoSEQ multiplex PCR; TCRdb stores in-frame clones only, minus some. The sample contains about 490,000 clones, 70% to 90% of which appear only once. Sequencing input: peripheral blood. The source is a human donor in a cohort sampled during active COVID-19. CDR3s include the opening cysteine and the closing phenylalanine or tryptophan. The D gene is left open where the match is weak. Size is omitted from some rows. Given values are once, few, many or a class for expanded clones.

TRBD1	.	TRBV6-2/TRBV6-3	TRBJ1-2	CASSPRQGGGYTF	TGTGCCAGCAGCCCCCGGCAGGGGGGTGGCTACACCTTC
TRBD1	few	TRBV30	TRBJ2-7	CAWSHRDRRVPVMDEQYF	TGTGCCTGGAGCCACCGGGACAGGCGCGTCCCCGTTATGGACGAGCAGTACTTC
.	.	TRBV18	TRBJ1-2	CASSQNREGYTF	TGTGCCAGCTCTCAAAACAGGGAAGGCTACACCTTC
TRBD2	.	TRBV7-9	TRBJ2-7	CASSSTSGGYEQYF	TGTGCCAGCAGCTCTACTAGCGGGGGGTACGAGCAGTACTTC
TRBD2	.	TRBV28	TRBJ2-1	CASSFQSGGVINEQFF	TGTGCCAGCAGTTTTCAATCGGGAGGAGTTATAAATGAGCAGTTCTTC
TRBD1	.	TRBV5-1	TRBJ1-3	CASSIPTGGSGNTIYF	TGCGCCAGCAGCATACCTACAGGGGGCTCTGGAAACACCATATATTTT
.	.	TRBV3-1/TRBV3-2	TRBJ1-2	CASSQGFGTMGYTF	TGTGCCAGCAGCCAAGGGTTCGGGACTATGGGCTACACCTTC
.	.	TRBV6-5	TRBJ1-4	CASTRRENEKLFF	TGTGCCAGCACAAGACGGGAAAATGAAAAACTGTTTTTT
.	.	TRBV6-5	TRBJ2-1	CASSYKRPGSYNEQFF	TGTGCCAGCAGTTATAAGCGACCGGGCTCCTACAATGAGCAGTTCTTC
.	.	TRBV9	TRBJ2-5	CASSPPLRQETQYF	TGTGCCAGCAGCCCCCCTCTGAGACAAGAGACCCAGTACTTC
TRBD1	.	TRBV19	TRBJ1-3	CAVSRGTGNTIYF	TGTGCCGTGTCCAGGGGGACTGGAAACACCATATATTTT
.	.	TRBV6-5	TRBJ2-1	CASSYRWGVGINEQFF	TGTGCCAGCAGTTACCGGTGGGGGGTAGGCATAAATGAGCAGTTCTTC